Listed below are T cell receptor beta chains from one sample, sequenced in a study of shared clonotypes between healthy human individuals. The repertoire was sequenced with immunoSEQ multiplex PCR; TCRdb's copy has only in-frame clones and lacks some. The repertoire holds more than 1 million clones, with approximately 80% as singletons. The sample was memory CD4+ T cells from PBMCs. The receptors here all came from a man aged 18-30 years in good health. Some clones in this sample may be carry-over from other donors' samples. Each CDR3 is given with its conserved first and last residue. The order of the fields is D gene, clone size, J gene, V gene, CDR3 protein, CDR3 DNA. A D gene is named only where the DNA matches it firmly. Clone size appears in some rows only: once, few, many, or a class for an expanded clone.

D: TRBD2; size: NA; J: TRBJ2-5; V: TRBV7-9; CDR3: CASSLRTSLRETQYF; DNA: TGTGCCAGCAGCTTAAGGACTAGCCTTCGGGAGACCCAGTACTTC
D: TRBD2; size: NA; J: TRBJ2-7; V: TRBV7-2; CDR3: CASSLRVAGDYEQYF; DNA: TGTGCCAGCAGCTTACGGGTAGCGGGGGACTACGAGCAGTACTTC
D: NA; size: NA; J: TRBJ2-7; V: TRBV28; CDR3: CASSLLVTNYEQYF; DNA: TGTGCCAGCAGTTTACTGGTGACTAACTACGAGCAGTACTTC
D: NA; size: NA; J: TRBJ2-2; V: TRBV5-1; CDR3: CASSLLVTGRSGELFF; DNA: TGCGCCAGCAGCTTGTTGGTCACCGGTCGGTCCGGGGAGCTGTTTTTT
D: NA; size: NA; J: TRBJ1-1; V: TRBV20-1; CDR3: CSAQTEIEAFF; DNA: TGCAGTGCTCAGACTGAAATTGAAGCTTTCTTT
D: TRBD2; size: once; J: TRBJ2-5; V: TRBV7-3; CDR3: CASSLRTGGQETQYF; DNA: TGTGCCAGCAGCTTAAGGACGGGAGGGCAGGAGACCCAGTACTTC
D: TRBD1; size: NA; J: TRBJ2-2; V: TRBV27; CDR3: CASSSVRGGYTGELFF; DNA: TGTGCCAGCAGTTCGGTGCGAGGGGGCTACACCGGGGAGCTGTTTTTT
D: NA; size: once; J: TRBJ1-3; V: TRBV7-8; CDR3: CASSSAGLTGNTIYF; DNA: TGTGCCAGCAGCTCCGCTGGCTTAACTGGAAACACCATATATTTT
D: TRBD2; size: once; J: TRBJ2-7; V: TRBV18; CDR3: CASQTTRGGYEQYF; DNA: TGTGCCAGCCAAACCACTCGGGGAGGGTACGAGCAGTACTTC
D: NA; size: NA; J: TRBJ2-6; V: TRBV29-1; CDR3: CSARGSGANVLTF; DNA: TGCAGCGCTAGGGGGTCGGGGGCCAACGTCCTGACTTTC